A selection of T cell receptor beta chains follows, all from one sample in a study of T-cell reconstitution after alpha-beta-depleted transplantation in children. Each CDR3 protein gets one entry after TCRdb re-called the PCR reads with MiXCR. Seen here are 800,000 to 1,000,000 distinct CDR3 sequences, roughly 31% observed once, and the top ten hold about 28%. The source was PBMCs, mostly from graft donor cells, collected 360 days after TCRalphabeta/CD19-depleted stem cell transplant. These receptors all stem from a boy under two years old who had a stem cell transplant for SCID, so the T cells may come from the graft donor. Both conserved end residues are part of each CDR3. D genes are given only for firm matches. Size tells how often a clone was seen (once, few, many) or the class of an expanded clone, and some rows leave it out.

v_gene,d_gene,j_gene,abundance,CDR3aa,CDR3nt
TRBV12-3/TRBV12-4,NA,TRBJ2-3,NA,CASSLYEGPSTDTQYF,TGTGCCAGCAGTTTATACGAGGGGCCCTCCACAGATACGCAGTATTTT
TRBV12-3/TRBV12-4,TRBD2,TRBJ2-1,few,CASSWSGGAANEQFF,TGTGCCAGCAGTTGGAGCGGGGGGGCCGCAAATGAGCAGTTCTTC
TRBV5-6,NA,TRBJ2-1,NA,CASSLAQGVGYNEQFF,TGTGCCAGCAGCTTGGCACAGGGTGTGGGTTACAATGAGCAGTTCTTC
TRBV20-1,NA,TRBJ2-5,NA,CSAMRGRETQYF,TGCAGTGCTATGAGAGGACGAGAGACCCAGTACTTC
TRBV12-1,NA,TRBJ2-4,NA,CASSFGCSFLAKNIQYF,TGTGCCAGCAGCTTTGGTTGCAGCTTTCTAGCCAAAAACATTCAGTACTTC
TRBV7-6,NA,TRBJ2-7,once,CASSSGGPGRGQYF,TGTGCCAGCAGCTCAGGAGGCCCAGGTAGAGGGCAGTACTTC
TRBV10-3,NA,TRBJ1-1,few,CAIGAGRTEAFF,TGTGCCATCGGAGCGGGGAGAACTGAAGCTTTCTTT
TRBV4-3,NA,TRBJ2-1,NA,CASSQVRVSYNEQFF,TGCGCCAGCAGCCAAGTAAGGGTTTCGTACAATGAGCAGTTCTTC
TRBV5-1,TRBD2,TRBJ2-3,NA,CASSLRGLADPPLSSTDTQYF,TGCGCCAGCAGCTTGAGAGGCCTAGCGGACCCCCCTCTTTCTAGCACAGATACGCAGTATTTT
TRBV4-3,TRBD1,TRBJ2-3,few,CASSQRGRRPTDTQYF,TGCGCCAGCAGCCAGAGGGGGCGACGGCCCACAGATACGCAGTATTTT
TRBV7-6,NA,TRBJ1-1,NA,CASSLKGRGADTEAFF,TGTGCCAGCAGCTTAAAGGGTCGGGGCGCGGACACTGAAGCTTTCTTT
TRBV4-3,TRBD1,TRBJ2-7,NA,CASSQVLTGGLHEQYF,TGCGCCAGCAGCCAAGTACTCACAGGGGGGTTGCACGAGCAGTACTTC
TRBV9,TRBD1,TRBJ2-2,few,CASSAPENGQGAGELFF,TGTGCCAGCAGCGCACCAGAAAACGGACAGGGGGCCGGGGAGCTGTTTTTT
TRBV12-3/TRBV12-4,TRBD2,TRBJ2-2,few,CASSLSAGGNTGELFF,TGTGCCAGCAGTTTATCAGCGGGGGGAAACACCGGGGAGCTGTTTTTT
TRBV20-1,TRBD1,TRBJ2-7,NA,CSARADRGIIYEQYF,TGCAGTGCTAGAGCTGACAGGGGAATAATCTACGAGCAGTACTTC
TRBV4-2,TRBD1,TRBJ2-1,NA,CASSPVKLSGQGDEQFF,TGTGCCAGCAGCCCAGTCAAACTGTCGGGACAGGGCGATGAGCAGTTCTTC
TRBV20-1,NA,TRBJ2-4,few,CSASPGTPGSLRLAKNIQYF,TGCAGTGCTTCCCCCGGGACACCAGGGAGTCTACGACTAGCCAAAAACATTCAGTACTTC
TRBV20-1,NA,TRBJ2-7,few,CSASMTADEQYF,TGCAGTGCTAGTATGACGGCCGACGAGCAGTACTTC
TRBV5-1,NA,TRBJ1-1,many,CASSWIQGTEAFF,TGCGCCAGCAGCTGGATCCAGGGAACTGAAGCTTTCTTT
TRBV5-8,NA,TRBJ2-1,NA,CASSLPGLEHNEQFF,TGTGCCAGCAGCTTACCGGGACTGGAACACAATGAGCAGTTCTTC
TRBV4-1,NA,TRBJ2-5,few,CASSHPDTGDRTQYF,TGCGCCAGCAGCCACCCGGACACCGGGGATAGGACCCAGTACTTC
TRBV18,NA,TRBJ1-3,NA,CASSPRPGEAGNTIYF,TGTGCCAGCTCACCTCGTCCAGGAGAAGCTGGAAACACCATATATTTT
TRBV5-1,TRBD2,TRBJ2-5,NA,CASSLLTSGSYFQETQYF,TGCGCCAGCAGCTTGTTGACTAGCGGTTCCTATTTCCAAGAGACCCAGTACTTC
TRBV28,NA,TRBJ1-5,few,CASRTRRFYSNQPQHF,TGTGCCAGCAGGACACGCAGATTTTATAGCAATCAGCCCCAGCATTTT
TRBV12-3/TRBV12-4,NA,TRBJ1-1,NA,CASAAEPLLNTEAFF,TGTGCCAGCGCGGCGGAACCCTTATTGAACACTGAAGCTTTCTTT
TRBV9,TRBD2,TRBJ2-7,NA,CASSAQGGPYEQYF,TGTGCCAGCAGCGCCCAGGGAGGGCCCTACGAGCAGTACTTC
TRBV7-1,NA,TRBJ2-2,NA,CASSSGGPKNTGELFF,TGTGCCAGCAGCTCTGGGGGGCCAAAGAACACCGGGGAGCTGTTTTTT
TRBV12-3/TRBV12-4,TRBD1,TRBJ1-3,NA,CASSFVPRGAGNTIYF,TGTGCCAGCAGTTTCGTCCCCAGGGGGGCTGGAAACACCATATATTTT
TRBV20-1,NA,TRBJ1-6,few,CSALMGPLHF,TGCAGTGCCTTAATGGGGCCCCTCCACTTT
TRBV5-1,NA,TRBJ2-7,few,CASSLARGAYEQYF,TGCGCCAGCAGCTTGGCCAGAGGGGCCTACGAGCAGTACTTC
TRBV3-1,NA,TRBJ2-7,NA,CASSQEVGRAYEQYF,TGTGCCAGCAGCCAAGAGGTGGGGCGGGCCTACGAGCAGTACTTC
TRBV4-1,TRBD2,TRBJ2-3,NA,CASSQEPSGGPTDTQYF,TGCGCCAGCAGCCAAGAACCCAGCGGGGGGCCGACAGATACGCAGTATTTT
TRBV19,TRBD1,TRBJ1-5,few,CASNLDRGLNQPQHF,TGTGCCAGTAATTTGGACAGGGGGCTTAATCAGCCCCAGCATTTT
TRBV2,TRBD1,TRBJ2-2,NA,CASSWDRKTGELFF,TGTGCCAGCAGTTGGGACAGAAAAACCGGGGAGCTGTTTTTT
TRBV19,TRBD2,TRBJ2-2,few,CATRSGTRKSGELFF,TGTGCCACCCGATCCGGGACTAGGAAGTCCGGGGAGCTGTTTTTT
TRBV20-1,NA,TRBJ1-2,few,CSAILANYGYTF,TGCAGTGCTATATTAGCTAACTATGGCTACACCTTC
TRBV28,TRBD1,TRBJ2-7,NA,CASSSVGQAFSYEQYF,TGTGCCAGCAGTTCAGTGGGACAGGCCTTCTCCTACGAGCAGTACTTC
TRBV29-1,NA,TRBJ2-1,few,CSAPTVSPYNEQFF,TGCAGCGCACCGACTGTCTCTCCCTACAATGAGCAGTTCTTC
TRBV7-2,NA,TRBJ1-1,NA,CASSLIEAGNTEAFF,TGTGCCAGCAGCTTAATTGAGGCAGGGAACACTGAAGCTTTCTTT
TRBV7-9,NA,TRBJ2-3,few,CASSRLNSREGTDTQYF,TGTGCCAGCAGCCGCCTGAACAGTCGAGAGGGCACAGATACGCAGTATTTT
TRBV7-2,NA,TRBJ2-5,few,CASSLAPEQETQYF,TGTGCCAGCAGCTTAGCCCCAGAGCAAGAGACCCAGTACTTC
TRBV20-1,NA,TRBJ2-2,few,CSASSRPNTGELFF,TGCAGTGCTAGTTCGCGGCCGAACACCGGGGAGCTGTTTTTT
TRBV12-3/TRBV12-4,NA,TRBJ2-1,NA,CASRPRGAGNEQFF,TGTGCCAGCAGGCCGAGGGGGGCGGGCAATGAGCAGTTCTTC
TRBV20-1,NA,TRBJ1-2,NA,CSARDNHDYGYTF,TGCAGTGCTAGAGATAACCATGACTATGGCTACACCTTC
TRBV7-2,NA,TRBJ2-1,few,CASSREQGYNEQFF,TGTGCCAGCAGCAGAGAACAGGGATACAATGAGCAGTTCTTC
TRBV12-3/TRBV12-4,NA,TRBJ1-1,few,CASSLIGLPNTEAFF,TGTGCCAGCAGTTTAATCGGTCTTCCGAACACTGAAGCTTTCTTT
TRBV20-1,TRBD2,TRBJ2-1,few,CSAVLSGSSSYNEQFF,TGCAGTGCTGTGCTTAGCGGGTCCAGCTCCTACAATGAGCAGTTCTTC
TRBV28,NA,TRBJ2-1,few,CASSTGLPNEQFF,TGTGCCAGCAGTACCGGACTACCCAATGAGCAGTTCTTC
TRBV4-1,TRBD2,TRBJ2-2,many,CASSLGLAGLLTGELFF,TGCGCCAGCAGCCTTGGACTAGCGGGGTTACTAACCGGGGAGCTGTTTTTT
TRBV27,NA,TRBJ2-7,NA,CASSWAGTPSYEQYF,TGTGCCAGCAGTTGGGCCGGGACACCATCCTACGAGCAGTACTTC
TRBV28,NA,TRBJ2-4,NA,CASSAFRRMLAKNIQYF,TGTGCCAGCAGTGCCTTCCGGCGGATGCTAGCCAAAAACATTCAGTACTTC
TRBV20-1,TRBD1,TRBJ2-3,few,CSARDRTGSTDTQYF,TGCAGTGCTAGAGATCGGACAGGTAGCACAGATACGCAGTATTTT
TRBV2,NA,TRBJ2-2,NA,CASIGSTNTGELFF,TGTGCCAGCATAGGCAGTACGAACACCGGGGAGCTGTTTTTT
TRBV4-1,NA,TRBJ1-1,once,CASSQEDVKGGRDSAFF,TGCGCCAGCAGCCAAGAGGATGTCAAGGGGGGAAGGGATTCGGCTTTCTTT
TRBV28,TRBD1,TRBJ2-7,NA,CASSNRGLGWGTYEQYF,TGTGCCAGCAGTAACAGGGGGCTAGGATGGGGAACCTACGAGCAGTACTTC